This entry is about one TCR beta chain. These data originate in a study of blood T cell repertoires in COVID-19. Study background: Samples of COVID-19 (acute and convalescent) were obtained from the United States, Italy and Spain.

As processed by the authors: Quantification of nucleated cells was approximated via reference gene primer amplification. Repertoires were generated with immunoSEQ multiplex PCR, while TCRdb's copy carries only in-frame clones and drops some. The V and J calls and clone size are taken from that table; D and trimming were inferred from the DNA. This sample has about 100,000 clones; 70% to 80% occur once, and the top ten carry around 29%. The CDR3 spans 13 residues. Trimming pared 6 bases from V and 3 bases from J, leaving 9 bases between. Germline-derived CDR1 and CDR2 are LNHDA and SQIVND (reference sequence).

The sequence derives from a man between 65 and 85 years old with active or convalescent COVID-19. The chain carries TRBV19 and TRBJ2-1; a weak D match, TRBD1 (5 bases). Sequencing was carried out using peripheral blood. CDR3 sequence (DNA): TGTGCCAGTAGGACAGAGAGCTACAATGAGCAGTTCTTC. This gives the protein CASRTESYNEQFF.